This TCR beta chain is from a study of blood T cell repertoires in COVID-19. Profiled with immunoSEQ multiplex PCR; TCRdb holds only in-frame clones, not every one. Of roughly 300,000 clones in the sample, approximately 90% were seen once. Cohort 3 donors counted as recovered after two negative PCRs, clearance, or resolved symptoms. CDR1 and CDR2 from the germline V gene are SGHDT and YYEEEE. After removal of 0 bases from V and 2 bases from J, the junction contained 7 bases not matched to a gene. The CDR3 sequence is 16 residues long. The TCR sequence derives from a woman between 25 and 40 years old who had recovered from COVID-19. Sequencing was done on a sample of PBMCs or T cells enriched from blood (not recorded which). The chain recombines TRBV5-6 with TRBJ2-7, with TRBD2 matching 8 bases. The CDR3 region is CASSLAVLAETYEQYF. DNA for the CDR3: TGTGCCAGCAGCTTGGCCGTACTAGCGGAGACCTACGAGCAGTACTTC.